A selection of T cell receptor beta chains follows, all from one sample in a study of CD8 T cells in Susac syndrome. TCRdb analysed the immunoSEQ multiplex PCR reads with MiXCR anew, one entry per CDR3 protein. The repertoire holds 95,000 to 150,000 distinct CDR3 sequences, with just under 95% as singletons. The sample comprised CD8+ T cells from PBMCs. The receptors here all came from a human donor with Susac syndrome. The CDR3 runs from the conserved cysteine through the conserved F or W. Fields, in order: CDR3 length, J gene, V gene, D gene, clone size, CDR3 DNA, CDR3 protein. D genes are given only for firm matches. The listing skips clone size in some rows; elsewhere it reads once, few, many or a size class.

15 | TRBJ2-1 | TRBV11-2 | NA | NA | TGTGCCAGCAGCTTAGGTTCCAGGGTTAGCAATGAGCAGTTCTTC | CASSLGSRVSNEQFF
14 | TRBJ1-2 | TRBV5-6 | TRBD1 | NA | TGTGCCAGCAGCTCGTCGACAGGGAAGTATGGCTACACCTTC | CASSSSTGKYGYTF
15 | TRBJ2-7 | TRBV15 | NA | NA | TGTGCCACCAGCACATCCCCGGGAAGCTCCTACGAGCAGTACTTC | CATSTSPGSSYEQYF
14 | TRBJ2-7 | TRBV6-5 | TRBD1 | few | TGTGCCAGCAGCCAGGGACAGGGTGGCTACGAGCAGTACTTC | CASSQGQGGYEQYF
14 | TRBJ1-2 | TRBV6-1 | TRBD1 | NA | TGTGCCAGCAGGGGGGACAGCCTCTTTCATGGCTACACCTTC | CASRGDSLFHGYTF
14 | TRBJ2-3 | TRBV3-1 | NA | NA | TGTGCCAGCAGCCACCGACTAGGCACAGATACGCAGTATTTT | CASSHRLGTDTQYF
16 | TRBJ2-2 | TRBV7-9 | TRBD2 | NA | TGTGCCAGCAGGACTAGCGGGGGACCAAACACCGGGGAGCTGTTTTTT | CASRTSGGPNTGELFF
15 | TRBJ2-1 | TRBV3-1 | TRBD2 | NA | TGTGCCAGCAGCCTCGGGACTAGCGGGGGGGATGAGCAGTTCTTC | CASSLGTSGGDEQFF
14 | TRBJ2-1 | TRBV5-1 | NA | NA | TGCGCCAGCGTTGGAGACCGACCCGGGAATGAGCAGTTCTTC | CASVGDRPGNEQFF
15 | TRBJ2-7 | TRBV29-1 | NA | NA | TGCAGCGTTGAATATCCGGGATCCCTTTCCTACGAGCAGTACTTC | CSVEYPGSLSYEQYF
13 | TRBJ2-5 | TRBV12-3/TRBV12-4 | NA | NA | TGTGCCAGCAGTTTACGGTGGAGAGAGACCCAGTACTTC | CASSLRWRETQYF
14 | TRBJ1-2 | TRBV20-1 | NA | NA | TGCAGTGCTAGGTCTATAACCTCCCCGTATGGCTACACCTTC | CSARSITSPYGYTF
18 | TRBJ2-3 | TRBV23-1 | TRBD2 | NA | TGCGCCAGCAGTCAATCGCCTCGGCGGGGGGGAGGTAGAGATACGCAGTATTTT | CASSQSPRRGGGRDTQYF
15 | TRBJ2-1 | TRBV2 | NA | NA | TGTGCCAGCAGTTACTCGAACGACCTCTACAATGAGCAGTTCTTC | CASSYSNDLYNEQFF
14 | TRBJ2-2 | TRBV20-1 | NA | NA | TGCAGTGCTGGCCCTGGGAAGAACGCCGGGGAGCTGTTTTTT | CSAGPGKNAGELFF
15 | TRBJ2-7 | TRBV4-2 | NA | NA | TGTGCCAGCAGCCAAGACCCAGCGGTCTCCTACGAGCAGTACTTC | CASSQDPAVSYEQYF
15 | TRBJ2-7 | TRBV6-5 | TRBD1 | NA | TGTGCCAGCACTCGTCCGGGACAGGGGTGGTACGAGCAGTACTTC | CASTRPGQGWYEQYF
16 | TRBJ1-4 | TRBV15 | TRBD1 | once | TGTGCCACCAGCGGGGACAGGGGGACAACTAATGAAAAACTGTTTTTT | CATSGDRGTTNEKLFF
11 | TRBJ2-7 | TRBV20-1 | NA | NA | TGCAGTGCTGCCAGGGGAGGCGAGCAGTACTTC | CSAARGGEQYF
13 | TRBJ1-2 | TRBV14 | NA | NA | TGTGCCAGCAGCCAAGACCTCTCCTCCGGCTACACCTTC | CASSQDLSSGYTF
14 | TRBJ2-7 | TRBV4-1 | NA | NA | TGCGCCAGCAGCCAACGAACAGGGAACCACGAGCAGTACTTC | CASSQRTGNHEQYF
16 | TRBJ2-1 | TRBV13 | TRBD1 | NA | TGTGCCAGCAGCAACTCAAGGGGCAGGGGGCGCAATGAGCAGTTCTTC | CASSNSRGRGRNEQFF
13 | TRBJ2-1 | TRBV20-1 | NA | NA | TGCAGTGCTAGAGGTTTCCTGGGAAATGAGCAGTTCTTC | CSARGFLGNEQFF
15 | TRBJ1-1 | TRBV7-2 | TRBD1 | NA | TGTGCCAGCAGCCCCTGGGACAGTTTGAACACTGAAGCTTTCTTT | CASSPWDSLNTEAFF
13 | TRBJ2-1 | TRBV9 | NA | NA | TGTGCCAGCAGCGTAGGCGGGCAGGGTGAGCAGTTCTTC | CASSVGGQGEQFF
14 | TRBJ2-7 | TRBV5-4 | TRBD1 | NA | TGTGCCAGCAGCCCCGACAGGGGTGGATACGAGCAGTACTTC | CASSPDRGGYEQYF
12 | TRBJ2-5 | TRBV29-1 | NA | NA | TGCAACTGGGGAGGAGCCGGGGAGACCCAGTACTTC | CNWGGAGETQYF
12 | TRBJ2-1 | TRBV2 | NA | once | TGTGCCAGCAGTGAAGCCCCAGTACAGCAGTTCTTC | CASSEAPVQQFF
11 | TRBJ2-1 | TRBV9 | NA | few | TGTGCCAGCAGCGCCACGGGTGAGCAGTTCTTC | CASSATGEQFF
19 | TRBJ1-5 | TRBV20-1 | TRBD1 | NA | TGCAGTGCTAGAGGTTCCGACAGGGAGTGGGAATATAGCAATCAGCCCCAGCATTTT | CSARGSDREWEYSNQPQHF
13 | TRBJ2-5 | TRBV13 | TRBD1 | NA | TGTGCCGGGAGCTCCCGACAGGGAGAGACCCAGTACTTC | CAGSSRQGETQYF
15 | TRBJ2-3 | TRBV15 | NA | once | TGTGCCACCAGCACCGGGGACTTCAGCACAGATACGCAGTATTTT | CATSTGDFSTDTQYF
13 | TRBJ2-7 | TRBV12-3/TRBV12-4 | NA | NA | TGTGCCAGCAGTCCGGGACCGCCTTACGAGCAGTACTTC | CASSPGPPYEQYF
11 | TRBJ2-7 | TRBV27 | NA | NA | TGTGCCACCGGGTCGTCCTACGAGCAGTACTTC | CATGSSYEQYF
15 | TRBJ2-7 | TRBV20-1 | TRBD2 | NA | TGCAGTGCTGAGTACAGCGGGGGGAGCTCCTACGAGCAGTACTTC | CSAEYSGGSSYEQYF
17 | TRBJ2-6 | TRBV29-1 | TRBD1 | NA | TGCAGCGTTGTACGCCAGGGGGACCCCTCTGGGGCCAACGTCCTGACTTTC | CSVVRQGDPSGANVLTF
12 | TRBJ2-1 | TRBV27 | NA | NA | TGTGCCAGCGGTAGCTCCTACAATGAGCAGTTCTTC | CASGSSYNEQFF
17 | TRBJ2-6 | TRBV20-1 | NA | NA | TGCAGTGCTAGAGAATGGGAACCGAGCTCTGGGGCCAACGTCCTGACTTTC | CSAREWEPSSGANVLTF
13 | TRBJ2-7 | TRBV27 | NA | NA | TGTGCCAGCAGTCCGGGGGACGGATCCGAGCAGTACTTC | CASSPGDGSEQYF
14 | TRBJ2-1 | TRBV13 | NA | NA | TGTGCCAGCAGCCCCACAGGGACCAACAATGAGCAGTTCTTC | CASSPTGTNNEQFF
16 | TRBJ1-6 | TRBV7-9 | NA | NA | TGTGCCAGCAGCTTACTGGGCAGCTCCTATAATTCACCCCTCCACTTT | CASSLLGSSYNSPLHF
13 | TRBJ2-4 | TRBV29-1 | NA | NA | TGCAGCGTTAGGGGTACAGCCAAAAACATTCAGTACTTC | CSVRGTAKNIQYF
13 | TRBJ1-5 | TRBV3-1 | NA | NA | TGTGCCAGCAGCCAAGGGCACGGGCAGCCCCAGCATTTT | CASSQGHGQPQHF
13 | TRBJ1-6 | TRBV19 | NA | NA | TGTGCCAGTAGTATCGGGAGTGGTTCACCCCTCCACTTT | CASSIGSGSPLHF
12 | TRBJ1-1 | TRBV9 | NA | NA | TGTGCCAGCAGCCCCAATAAGGGGGGCGCTTTCTTT | CASSPNKGGAFF
15 | TRBJ2-7 | TRBV9 | TRBD1 | NA | TGTGCCAGCAGCGCCGGGACAGGGATAGAGTACGAGCAGTACTTC | CASSAGTGIEYEQYF
15 | TRBJ2-1 | TRBV7-9 | NA | NA | TGTGCCAGCAGCCCCCGGGGGAGCTCCTACAATGAGCAGTTCTTC | CASSPRGSSYNEQFF
13 | TRBJ2-3 | TRBV29-1 | NA | NA | TGCAGCGTTGATCGGGATAGCACAGATACGCAGTATTTT | CSVDRDSTDTQYF
15 | TRBJ2-1 | TRBV4-1 | TRBD1 | NA | TGCGCCAGCAGCCTGAGAGGACAGGGGGCAAGTGAGCAGTTCTTC | CASSLRGQGASEQFF
13 | TRBJ2-5 | TRBV27 | TRBD1 | NA | TGTGCCAGCAGTTTAGACAGGGGACAGACCCAGTACTTC | CASSLDRGQTQYF
11 | TRBJ2-7 | TRBV6-2/TRBV6-3 | NA | NA | TGTGCCACAGCAAACCCCTACGAGCAGTACTTC | CATANPYEQYF